Here is one T cell receptor (beta chain) with its context. This record belongs to a study of control samples from healthy donors and cancer patients. TCRdb's table, derived via immunoSEQ multiplex PCR, lists solely in-frame clones and lacks some. The top ten clones hold about 38% of a sample with 75,000 to 95,000 clones, 70% to 85% of them seen once. Sequencing was carried out using PBMCs. This clonotype was obtained from a man aged 70-80 years with lung cancer.

The CDR3 loop reads CASSPPPGVGYEQYF. The CDR3 coding sequence is TGTGCCAGCTCACCACCACCAGGGGTTGGCTACGAGCAGTACTTC. This chain joins TRBV18 and TRBJ2-7; tentative D call: TRBD1 (6 bases). Germline values: CDR1 KGHSH, CDR2 LQKENI. The ends were cut back, 0 bases at V and 3 bases at J, with 12 bases in the middle. This CDR3 has 15 residues. Using reference TRBV18 and TRBJ2-7 for the parts outside the CDR3, the full variable domain is NAGVMQNPRHLVRRRGQEARLRCSPMKGHSHVYWYRQLPEEGLKFMVYLQKENIIDESGMPKERFSAEFPKEGPSILRIQQVVRGDSAAYFCASSPPPGVGYEQYFGPGTRLTVT.